The 28 T cell receptor beta chains listed next were all sequenced from one sample in a study of blood T cell repertoires in COVID-19. Sequenced by immunoSEQ multiplex PCR; TCRdb stores in-frame clones only, minus some. The sample has roughly 250,000 clones; 80% to 90% are singletons. Sequenced sample: PBMCs or T cells enriched from blood (not recorded which). The receptors were gathered from a woman under 30 who had recovered from COVID-19.

The V and J genes are TRBV5-4 and TRBJ1-2; 8 bases line up with TRBD1. The J segment lost 7 bases and the V segment lost 1 base, leaving 9 bases of the junction unmatched. Germline V CDR1 and CDR2: SGHNT, YYREEE (reference sequence). CDR3 length: 15 residues. CDR3 nucleotides: TGTGCCAGCAGCTTGCAGGCGCGGACAGGGTCTGGCTACACCTTC. Its protein product is CASSLQARTGSGYTF.

A single count supports this clone. The rearrangement joins TRBV11-3 to TRBJ2-1; D might be TRBD2 (5 bases). Germline V gene sequence: CDR1 SGHNT, CDR2 YENEEA. With 2 bases removed from V and 5 bases from J, the gap between germline ends came to 7 bases. CDR3 size: 13 residues. This chain's CDR3 is CASSLWGDNEQFF. The CDR3 DNA reads as TGTGCCAGCAGCTTATGGGGAGACAATGAGCAGTTCTTC.

Here the CDR3 reads CASSSTSGQTYNEQFF. As DNA, the CDR3 is TGCGCCAGCAGCTCTACTTCGGGACAGACTTACAATGAGCAGTTCTTC. The chain links TRBV5-1 to TRBJ2-1; 7 bases align to TRBD1. This CDR3 is built from 16 residues. With V trimmed by 3 bases and J by 4 bases, 10 bases remained unmatched. Germline loops: CDR1 SGHRS, CDR2 YFSETQ. The whole variable domain, remainder taken from reference TRBV5-1 and TRBJ2-1, is KAGVTQTPRYLIKTRGQQVTLSCSPISGHRSVSWYQQTPGQGLQFLFEYFSETQRNKGNFPGRFSGRQFSNSRSEMNVSTLELGDSALYLCASSSTSGQTYNEQFFGPGTRLTVL.

Regarding this clone: Other DNA variants within this sample encode the same CDR3. The rearrangement joins TRBV5-1 to TRBJ1-1, with TRBD1 identical over 10 bases. This CDR3 contains 15 residues. Looked up from germline, CDR1 is SGHRS and CDR2 is YFSETQ. V dropped 4 bases and J dropped 0; count of bases not matched to a gene: 3. CDR3 sequence reads: CASSPGTGVNTEAFF. In nucleotides, the CDR3 is TGCGCCAGCAGCCCCGGGACAGGGGTGAACACTGAAGCTTTCTTT.

This chain links TRBV7-2 with TRBJ1-1; D remains ambiguous. This CDR3 is built from 13 residues. The V gene lost 3 bases and the J gene lost 3 bases, with 8 bases spanning the gap. From germline, CDR1 is SGHTA and CDR2 FQGNSA. CDR3 protein: CASSFFFHTEAFF. The CDR3 region has the DNA TGTGCCAGCAGCTTCTTTTTTCACACTGAAGCTTTCTTT. The variable domain in full, with the rest retrieved from reference TRBV7-2 and TRBJ1-1, is GAGVSQSPSNKVTEKGKDVELRCDPISGHTALYWYRQSLGQGLEFLIYFQGNSAPDKSGLPSDRFSAERTGGSVSTLTIQRTQQEDSAVYLCASSFFFHTEAFFGQGTRLTVV.

The chain is built from TRBV6-5 and TRBJ2-1; TRBD1 might be the D (5 bases). The V gene's germline CDR1 is MNHEY and CDR2 SVGAGI. Between the trimmed V and J ends, which lost 6 bases and 7 bases, there was a span of 13 bases. CDR3 length: 13 amino acids. The CDR3 here is CASSPRQLNEQFF. The CDR3 DNA sequence: TGTGCCAGCAGCCCCAGACAGCTAAATGAGCAGTTCTTC.

The chain's CDR3 is CASSYWGHTDTQYF. The CDR3 region has the DNA TGTGCCAGCAGTTACTGGGGGCACACAGATACGCAGTATTTT. The chain couples TRBV28 to TRBJ2-3; TRBD1 might be the D (6 bases). V was cut by 4 bases and J by 2 bases, with 10 bases left in between. Germline CDR1 MDHEN, CDR2 SYDVKM. There are 14 residues in the CDR3.

This clone has just one count. The chain combines TRBV2 with TRBJ2-3; 12 positions agree with TRBD2. Trimming cost V 6 bases and J 5 bases; bases outside gene matches: 9. The germline V gene encodes CDR1 SNHLY and CDR2 FYNNEI. This CDR3 is 16 amino acids long. CDR3 nucleotide sequence: TGTGCCAGCAGGGACACTAGCGGGGGGCTTGGAGATACGCAGTATTTT. Residues: CASRDTSGGLGDTQYF.

A word on this clone: The identical CDR3 is also encoded by other nucleotide sequences in the sample. The chain joins TRBV28 to TRBJ1-2, with D perhaps TRBD1 (5 bases). The V end was cut by 5 bases, the J end by 2 bases, with 9 bases between. The CDR3 contains 13 residues. The germline V gene has CDR1 MDHEN and CDR2 SYDVKM. CDR3: CASSPAGNYGYTF. The CDR3 coding sequence is TGTGCCAGCAGTCCTGCAGGGAACTATGGCTACACCTTC.

J is TRBJ1-1 and V is TRBV27; 7 nucleotides match TRBD1. There are 16 residues in the CDR3. Germline CDR1 reads MNHEY; CDR2 reads SMNVEV (reference sequence). Trimming took 6 bases from V and 5 from J; bases not matched to a gene: 15. CDR3 residues: CASSSESRGMRTEAFF. The CDR3 DNA reads TGTGCCAGCAGCTCAGAATCCAGGGGGATGAGGACTGAAGCTTTCTTT.

The chain couples TRBV19 to TRBJ1-1; TRBD1 matches 8 bases. The CDR3 has 15 amino acids. V was clipped by 3 bases and J by 4 bases; unmatched bases: 7. Germline assignment: CDR1 LNHDA and CDR2 SQIVND (reference sequence). CDR3 nucleotide sequence: TGTGCCAGTAGTATGGGCAGGGGGCGCGGCACTGAAGCTTTCTTT. Translated, it gives CASSMGRGRGTEAFF.

The rearrangement links TRBV13 to TRBJ1-2; a possible D gene is TRBD1 (5 bases). Germline assignment: CDR1 PRHDT and CDR2 FYEKMQ (reference sequence). CDR3 length: 14 residues. V gave up 0 bases and J gave up 3 bases, with 8 bases separating them. CDR3 residues: CASSLGQVHYGYTF. The CDR3 DNA sequence: TGTGCCAGCAGCTTAGGACAGGTTCACTATGGCTACACCTTC.

The rearrangement uses TRBV18 and TRBJ1-1; a possible D gene is TRBD1 (6 bases). This CDR3 spans 18 amino acids. V gave up 3 bases and J gave up 0 bases, with 20 bases separating them. CDR1 is KGHSH and CDR2 is LQKENI in the germline V gene. CDR3 amino acids: CASSPRQGPPFMNTEAFF. CDR3 DNA sequence: TGTGCCAGCTCACCTCGGCAGGGGCCCCCGTTCATGAACACTGAAGCTTTCTTT.

This sequence joins TRBV20-1 and TRBJ1-5; the D gene is possibly TRBD1 (5 bases). This CDR3 contains 16 residues. Looked up from germline, CDR1 is DFQATT and CDR2 is SNEGSKA (reference sequence). V lost 3 bases and J lost 0, with 15 bases in between. This CDR3 reads CSASPGGGGSNQPQHF. The CDR3 DNA reads TGCAGTGCTAGTCCTGGGGGGGGAGGTAGCAATCAGCCCCAGCATTTT.

The chain uses TRBV6-5 and TRBJ2-7; maybe TRBD2 (5 bases). The CDR3 contains 13 residues. Between the trimmed V and J ends, which lost 4 bases and 5 bases, there was a span of 12 bases. Germline CDR1 and CDR2: MNHEY and SVGAGI. The CDR3 protein is CASSFLAGNEQYF. The CDR3 DNA follows: TGTGCCAGCAGTTTTTTAGCCGGGAACGAGCAGTACTTC.

The J gene is TRBJ1-5, the V gene TRBV19, with TRBD1 as a possible D gene (6 bases). The CDR3 contains 17 residues. Germline V CDR1 and CDR2: LNHDA, SQIVND (reference sequence). V lost 0 bases, J lost 0 bases, and 12 bases lay in between. CDR3 DNA sequence: TGTGCCAGTAGTATAGATCGTGGGACACCTAGCAATCAGCCCCAGCATTTT. This codes for CASSIDRGTPSNQPQHF. The full variable domain, completed using reference TRBV19 and TRBJ1-5, is DGGITQSPKYLFRKEGQNVTLSCEQNLNHDAMYWYRQDPGQGLRLIYYSQIVNDFQKGDIAEGYSVSREKKESFPLTVTSAQKNPTAFYLCASSIDRGTPSNQPQHFGDGTRLSIL.

In nucleotides, the CDR3 is TGTGCCAGCAGCCAATATACGAGCCTGGAGGGGGAAGCTTTCTTT. Translation: CASSQYTSLEGEAFF. The V gene is TRBV14, the J gene TRBJ1-1, with D maybe TRBD1 (5 bases). The CDR3 extends over 15 amino acids. Trimming shortened V by 2 bases and J by 8 bases, and 18 bases separated the two germline ends. CDR1 is SGHDN, CDR2 FVKESK, per germline.

The chain is built from TRBV5-1 and TRBJ2-3; 7 bases align to TRBD1. Looked up from germline, CDR1 is SGHRS and CDR2 is YFSETQ. The CDR3 has 13 residues. Unmatched junction bases numbered 5, after V lost 4 bases and J lost 6 bases. DNA of the CDR3: TGCGCCAGCAGCACGGACAGGACGGATACGCAGTATTTT. This gives the protein CASSTDRTDTQYF.

Written as DNA, the CDR3 is TGTGCCAGCAGCCAAGCGGTAGGGGGCATCTCCTACGAGCAGTACTTC. It codes for CASSQAVGGISYEQYF. This chain connects TRBV3-1 (or the pseudogene TRBV3-2) to TRBJ2-7; TRBD1 aligns across 7 bases. V lost 1 base, J lost 0 bases, and 6 bases stayed unmatched. This CDR3 contains 16 residues. Germline V gene lookup returns CDR1 LGHDT and CDR2 YNNKEL (reference sequence).

The rearrangement uses TRBV3-1 (or the pseudogene TRBV3-2) and TRBJ2-3; the D gene is possibly TRBD2 (6 bases). There are 12 residues in the CDR3. Deletions cut 10 bases from V and 6 bases from J, with 14 bases between. The germline CDR1 and CDR2 sequences are LGHDT and YNNKEL (reference sequence). CDR3 sequence: CATSRREDTQYF. The DNA of the CDR3 is TGTGCCACCTCAAGGAGGGAGGATACGCAGTATTTT.

The V call is TRBV19, the J call TRBJ2-2, with 9 positions matching TRBD1. CDR3 length equals 16 residues. J gave up 7 bases and V 8 bases, and 14 bases lay outside the gene matches. Germline CDR1 reads LNHDA; CDR2 reads SQIVND (reference sequence). The CDR3 DNA sequence: TGTGCCAGTCGCCAGCGGGACAGGGTTTCAAGCGGGGAGCTGTTTTTT. It translates to CASRQRDRVSSGELFF.

This chain connects TRBV5-5 to TRBJ2-7, with 11 bases aligning to TRBD1. Per the germline V gene, CDR1 is SGHKS and CDR2 is YYEKEE (reference sequence). The CDR3 runs to 16 residues. V shed 4 bases, J shed 2 bases, and the junction held 8 bases outside the gene matches. As DNA, the CDR3 is TGTGCCAGCAGCCCCCGCGGACAGGGGGCTCCCTACGAGCAGTACTTC. Translated: CASSPRGQGAPYEQYF. Full variable domain (missing parts from reference TRBV5-5 and TRBJ2-7): DAGVTQSPTHLIKTRGQQVTLRCSPISGHKSVSWYQQVLGQGPQFIFQYYEKEERGRGNFPDRFSARQFPNYSSELNVNALLLGDSALYLCASSPRGQGAPYEQYFGPGTRLTVT.

The DNA for the CDR3 is TGCGCCAGCAGCCAAGATAAAGGGGGCATGGCCGGGGAGCTGTTTTTT. Its protein is CASSQDKGGMAGELFF. The V and J genes are TRBV4-1 and TRBJ2-2; 7 bases are shared with TRBD1. The CDR3 has 16 amino acids. V dropped 0 bases and J dropped 6; count of bases not matched to a gene: 7. The V gene's germline CDR1 is MGHRA and CDR2 YSYEKL.

The chain uses TRBV18 and TRBJ1-1; tentative D call: TRBD1 (6 bases). Per the germline V gene, CDR1 is KGHSH and CDR2 is LQKENI. The CDR3 totals 13 residues. V was shortened by 3 bases and J by 1 base, with 6 bases between the two germline ends. In DNA form, the CDR3 reads TGTGCCAGCTCACCGGGGGCGAACACTGAAGCTTTCTTT. Residues: CASSPGANTEAFF.

This chain joins TRBV7-9 and TRBJ2-5; 8 bases map to TRBD1. CDR1 is SEHNR and CDR2 is FQNEAQ in the germline V gene (reference sequence). The CDR3 consists of 15 residues. J was trimmed by 5 bases and V by 8 bases; bases with no gene match: 13. CDR3 in DNA: TGTGCCAGCGGACTAAGACAGGGGATAGGGGAGACCCAGTACTTC. The encoded protein is CASGLRQGIGETQYF.

The CDR3 is CASSLNGLFNEKLFF. The CDR3 DNA reads as TGTGCCAGCAGCTTAAACGGACTGTTTAATGAAAAACTGTTTTTT. The chain employs TRBV7-8 and TRBJ1-4; D is unresolved. The germline V gene has CDR1 SGHVS and CDR2 FQNEAQ. The CDR3 is 15 amino acids. V lost 2 bases, J lost 4 bases, and 11 bases lay in between.

This clone was seen a few times. The genes are TRBV6-5 and TRBJ2-3; 7 nucleotides line up with TRBD2. The CDR3 spans 12 residues. V lost 5 bases to trimming and J lost 14 bases; unmatched junction nucleotides: 10. Germline V gene data show CDR1 as MNHEY and CDR2 as SVGAGI. CDR3 sequence: CASSTTSARLYF. Here the CDR3 DNA reads TGTGCCAGCAGTACTACTAGCGCGAGGTTGTATTTT.

The V and J genes are TRBV19 and TRBJ2-7; 7 bases are a match to TRBD1. This CDR3 has 16 amino acids. Germline V gene lookup returns CDR1 LNHDA and CDR2 SQIVND (reference sequence). V trimming: 5 bases; J trimming: 6 bases; junction bases outside the gene matches: 16. The CDR3 bases are TGTGCCAGTAGTCTAAAGCACGGGACAGTCGAGGCCGAGCAGTACTTC. Amino acid sequence: CASSLKHGTVEAEQYF.